This T cell receptor (beta chain) came from a study of spatial heterogeneity in lung cancer. Looking at the study overall: Alpha-chain sequences were detected in numbers that were consistently lower than beta-chain sequences. Broader study findings: Detection of ubiquitous tumor TCRs in blood was higher at resection than follow-up.

J was trimmed by 2 bases and V by 5 bases; bases with no gene match: 7. This CDR3 region has 16 residues. The germline V gene encodes CDR1 SGHTA and CDR2 FQGNSA. A few counts support this clonotype. What it binds is not known. Time point given: sample taken at primary tumor resection. Frozen PBMC, nontumor lung or tumor provided whole RNA, which was sequenced unsorted. TCRdb ran MiXCR on the 5' RACE reads and lists one entry per CDR3 protein. The table shows 20,000 to 25,000 distinct CDR3 sequences, with about 4.5% occurring only once. The material was PBMCs, obtained at surgery. The source of this sequence is a male donor with early-stage non-small cell lung cancer. The chain employs TRBV7-2 and TRBJ2-3; 10 bases align to TRBD2. This chain's CDR3 is CASSPRTSGPTDTQYF. The CDR3 coding sequence is TGTGCCAGCAGCCCTCGGACTAGCGGACCCACAGATACGCAGTATTTT.